This TCR beta chain was identified during a study of blood T cell repertoires in COVID-19. TCRdb's table, derived via immunoSEQ multiplex PCR, lists solely in-frame clones and lacks some. Seen here are 97,000 or so clones, around 86% observed once, and the top ten hold around 3%. Material for sequencing was peripheral blood. The clonotype comes from a man between 45 and 60 years old with active or convalescent COVID-19.

The CDR3 coding sequence is TGTGCCAGCAGCTTACTCCTACACCCAACAGGGGGATCCTACAATGAGCAGTTCTTC. Encoded protein: CASSLLLHPTGGSYNEQFF. The gene calls are TRBV7-9 and TRBJ2-1; TRBD1 matches at 8 bases. The V gene end was trimmed by 2 bases and the J gene end by 1 base; junction bases not matched to a gene: 13. Looked up from germline, CDR1 is SEHNR and CDR2 is FQNEAQ (reference sequence). This CDR3 region has 19 residues.